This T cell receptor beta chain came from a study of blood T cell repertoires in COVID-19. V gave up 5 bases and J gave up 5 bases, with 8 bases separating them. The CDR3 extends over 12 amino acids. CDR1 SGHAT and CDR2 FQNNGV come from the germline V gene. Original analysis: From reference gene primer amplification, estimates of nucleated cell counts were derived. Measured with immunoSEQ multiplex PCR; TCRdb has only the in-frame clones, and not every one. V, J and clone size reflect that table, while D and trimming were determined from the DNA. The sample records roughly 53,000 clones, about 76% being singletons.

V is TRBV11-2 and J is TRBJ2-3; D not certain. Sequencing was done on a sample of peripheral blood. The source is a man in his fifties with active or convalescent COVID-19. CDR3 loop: CASSPHQDTQYF. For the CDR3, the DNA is TGTGCCAGCAGCCCCCATCAAGATACGCAGTATTTT.